The source of this T cell receptor (beta chain) is a study of vaccination and CD4 T cells after COVID-19. Noted treatment: roughly 10-day PBMC culture with coronavirus spike peptide pools or control peptides (ViraFEST assay). Germline-derived CDR1 and CDR2 are SGHTS and YDEGEE. The CDR3 sequence is 15 residues long. The trim removed 4 bases at V and 12 bases at J, leaving 10 bases unmatched. Sequencing of cultured CD4+ T cell DNA used the Oncomine TCR Beta short-read assay. Researchers extracted genomic DNA from CD4+ T cells that had been cultured. TCRdb redid the calling of the PCR reads with MiXCR, one entry per CDR3 protein. Among about 26,000 distinct CDR3 sequences, about 50% were seen once, and the ten largest hold approximately 30%. Regarding this clonotype: The antigen is unknown.

The receptor was derived from a human donor who received a COVID-19 vaccine. The chain combines TRBV5-8 with TRBJ2-1; 13 nucleotides align to TRBD2. Sequencing was performed on CD4+ T cells from blood, cultured in vitro, taken before SARS-CoV-2 vaccination. The CDR3 region is CASSPRTSGGGGQFF. In DNA, the CDR3 is TGTGCCAGCAGCCCGCGGACTAGCGGGGGCGGGGGGCAGTTCTTC.